A single sample gave rise to the 22 T cell receptor beta chains below, sequenced in a study of long-term antiretroviral therapy in people with HIV. Version v3.0 of the immunoSEQ assay was performed at survey level. Assay: immunoSEQ multiplex PCR; the TCRdb copy retains only in-frame clones and omits some. The sample holds roughly 28,000 clones, over 75% seen once. Here the sequenced sample was unsorted PBMCs, taken about 5.2 years after starting antiretroviral therapy. The receptor set was obtained from a woman between 40 and 50 years old with HIV.

V and J are TRBV27 and TRBJ1-1; D remains unclear. CDR1 is MNHEY and CDR2 is SMNVEV in the germline V gene (reference sequence). V was shortened by 3 bases and J by 0 bases, with 5 bases between the two germline ends. The CDR3 has 13 residues. This CDR3 is CASSFVVNTEAFF. The CDR3 DNA is TGTGCCAGCAGTTTCGTGGTGAACACTGAAGCTTTCTTT.

This chain uses TRBV19 with TRBJ2-5; no reliable D call. Germline loops: CDR1 LNHDA, CDR2 SQIVND (reference sequence). V dropped 6 bases and J dropped 8 bases, with 16 bases sitting between them. CDR3 length: 13 amino acids. This chain's CDR3 is CASSTTYAGTQYF. Written as DNA, the CDR3 is TGTGCCAGTAGCACGACGTACGCTGGAACCCAGTACTTC.

This chain uses TRBV6-1 with TRBJ1-3, with no clear D. The CDR3 loop spans 14 amino acids. V lost 6 bases to trimming and J lost 2 bases, with 11 bases between them. The germline V gene encodes CDR1 MNHNS and CDR2 SASEGT. CDR3: CASRAVFTGNTIYF. As DNA, the CDR3 is TGTGCCAGCAGAGCCGTCTTCACTGGAAACACCATATATTTT.

The chain is built from TRBV2 and TRBJ2-7, with D unresolved. The CDR3 is 16 residues long. The V and J ends lost 2 bases and 11 bases respectively, with 25 bases between them. The germline CDR1 and CDR2 sequences are SNHLY and FYNNEI. The chain's CDR3 is CASSELKSMLVGRKYF. CDR3 coding DNA: TGTGCCAGCAGTGAATTGAAGTCGATGTTGGTCGGTCGAAAGTACTTC.

The CDR3 loop reads CASSIDRNTEAFF. The CDR3 bases are TGTGCCAGCAGCATCGACAGGAACACTGAAGCTTTCTTT. The rearrangement links TRBV5-4 to TRBJ1-1, with D possibly matching TRBD1 (5 bases). Trimming took off 4 bases at V and 1 base at J, with 8 bases between the two ends. Germline values: CDR1 SGHNT, CDR2 YYREEE (reference sequence). The CDR3 is made up of 13 amino acids.

The chain is built from TRBV6-1 and TRBJ2-7; 7 bases are a match to TRBD2. The CDR3 is 15 residues long. The ends lost 0 bases at V and 3 bases at J; junction bases unmatched: 5. CDR1 is MNHNS and CDR2 is SASEGT in the germline V gene. DNA of the CDR3: TGTGCCAGCAGTGAAGCGGGAGGGTACTACTACGAGCAGTACTTC. This translates into CASSEAGGYYYEQYF.

This CDR3 reads CASSLGTSPASDTQYF. In DNA form, the CDR3 reads TGTGCCAGCAGCTTGGGGACTAGCCCTGCTTCAGATACGCAGTATTTT. The V and J genes are TRBV5-4 and TRBJ2-3; TRBD2 agrees at 8 bases. V dropped 0 bases and J dropped 4; count of bases not matched to a gene: 7. The CDR3 runs 16 residues. CDR1 and CDR2 from the germline V gene are SGHNT and YYREEE (reference sequence).

This clone has only one observation. The V and J genes are TRBV7-2 and TRBJ1-2; TRBD1 matches 7 bases. Germline V gene lookup returns CDR1 SGHTA and CDR2 FQGNSA. This CDR3 is 16 amino acids long. The J segment lost 6 bases and the V segment lost 5 bases, leaving 15 bases of the junction unmatched. The DNA of the CDR3 is TGTGCCAGCAGCCTCAGCCGCCAGGGGGGCAGGGATGGCTACACCTTC. This translates into CASSLSRQGGRDGYTF.

The rearrangement uses TRBV6-1 and TRBJ2-7; D possibly corresponds to TRBD1 (5 bases). Between the trimmed V and J ends, which lost 2 bases and 3 bases, there was a span of 14 bases. Germline CDR1 reads MNHNS; CDR2 reads SASEGT. The CDR3 loop spans 15 amino acids. Here the CDR3 reads CASSEFRQGDYEQYF. CDR3 nucleotide sequence: TGTGCCAGCAGTGAATTCCGGCAGGGCGACTACGAGCAGTACTTC.

The V and J genes are TRBV7-6 and TRBJ1-3; tentatively, D is TRBD1 (5 bases). The germline gives CDR1 SGHVS, CDR2 FNYEAQ. The CDR3 consists of 16 residues. Trimming pared 4 bases from V and 0 bases from J, leaving 13 bases between. This chain's CDR3 is CASSSTRDGSGNTIYF. The CDR3 region has the DNA TGTGCCAGCAGCTCCACTAGGGACGGCTCTGGAAACACCATATATTTT.

The chain uses TRBV11-2 and TRBJ2-7; 9 bases match TRBD2. J was trimmed by 2 bases and V by 1 base; bases with no gene match: 3. The CDR3 loop spans 15 amino acids. Germline V gene lookup returns CDR1 SGHAT and CDR2 FQNNGV. CDR3 amino acids: CASSLGSGGPYEQYF. The CDR3 nucleotides are TGTGCCAGCAGCTTAGGGAGCGGGGGGCCCTACGAGCAGTACTTC.

This chain connects TRBV7-2 to TRBJ1-2; 9 positions match TRBD1. This CDR3 contains 15 residues. V was clipped by 5 bases and J by 2 bases; unmatched bases: 6. Per the germline V gene, CDR1 is SGHTA and CDR2 is FQGNSA. The CDR3 spells CASSPRTGENYGYTF. The CDR3 bases are TGTGCCAGCAGCCCCAGGACAGGGGAGAACTATGGCTACACCTTC.

V gene TRBV12-5 combines with J gene TRBJ2-7; D gene uncertain. This CDR3 spans 17 amino acids. The V gene's germline CDR1 is LGHNT and CDR2 FRNRAP. V dropped 0 bases and J dropped 0 bases, with 15 bases sitting between them. For the CDR3, the DNA is TGTGCTAGTGGTTTGGTACTTTATTGGGGTACCTCCTACGAGCAGTACTTC. It specifies CASGLVLYWGTSYEQYF.

The table lists this clone with a few counts. V gene TRBV2 combines with J gene TRBJ2-2; TRBD2 might be the D (5 bases). From germline, CDR1 is SNHLY and CDR2 FYNNEI. Trimming took 1 base from V and 4 from J, leaving 10 bases between them. CDR3 size: 15 residues. The CDR3 loop reads CASSEDPGSTGELFF. Here the CDR3 DNA reads TGTGCCAGCAGTGAAGATCCGGGGTCCACCGGGGAGCTGTTTTTT.

The V gene is TRBV11-3, the J gene TRBJ2-5; 14 bases agree with TRBD2. Per germline, CDR1 SGHNT and CDR2 YENEEA. This CDR3 is 17 amino acids long. Trimming took 5 bases from V and 5 from J; bases not matched to a gene: 10. CDR3 coding DNA: TGTGCCAGCAGCCCCAGGCGGACTAGCGGGGGGCAGGAGACCCAGTACTTC. As protein: CASSPRRTSGGQETQYF.

The genes are TRBV6-1 and TRBJ2-1; no definite D call. V dropped 4 bases and J dropped 0 bases, with 10 bases sitting between them. Germline values: CDR1 MNHNS, CDR2 SASEGT. The CDR3 has 15 amino acids. The CDR3 nucleotides read TGTGCCAGCAGTGGCGGACGGCGCTCCTACAATGAGCAGTTCTTC. Translation: CASSGGRRSYNEQFF.

The chain has TRBV5-1 and TRBJ1-1, with TRBD1 matching over 8 bases. CDR1 SGHRS and CDR2 YFSETQ come from the germline V gene. The CDR3 length is 14 residues. J lost 5 bases, V lost 0 bases, and 3 bases had no gene match. The chain's CDR3 is CASSLGQGFTEAFF. The CDR3 region has the DNA TGCGCCAGCAGCTTGGGACAGGGGTTTACTGAAGCTTTCTTT.

J is TRBJ2-2 and V is TRBV4-3; D is uncertain. Germline V gene data show CDR1 as LGHNA and CDR2 as YSLEER. The CDR3 sequence is 13 residues long. V dropped 5 bases and J dropped 7 bases, with 11 bases sitting between them. The CDR3 DNA sequence: TGCGCCAGCAGCTACCGAGGACGCGGGGAGCTGTTTTTT. Translating it yields CASSYRGRGELFF.

This clone has a single count. This chain joins TRBV7-9 and TRBJ2-7; D is possibly TRBD2 (5 bases). The V end was cut by 1 base, the J end by 7 bases, with 17 bases between. Per germline, CDR1 SEHNR and CDR2 FQNEAQ (reference sequence). The CDR3 covers 15 residues. The CDR3 is CASSLEPTGIYEQYF. CDR3 DNA: TGTGCCAGCAGCTTAGAACCAACGGGGATCTATGAGCAGTACTTC.

V and J are TRBV28 and TRBJ2-6; D uncertain. CDR1 is MDHEN, CDR2 SYDVKM, per germline. With 7 bases removed from V and 0 bases from J, the gap between germline ends came to 10 bases. There are 15 residues in the CDR3. The DNA of the CDR3 is TGTGCCAGCATTTCCCCCGGCTCTGGGGCCAACGTCCTGACTTTC. Protein: CASISPGSGANVLTF.

The rearrangement uses TRBV27 and TRBJ1-2; 7 bases fit TRBD1. CDR1 is MNHEY and CDR2 is SMNVEV in the germline V gene (reference sequence). The V gene end was trimmed by 3 bases and the J gene end by 4 bases; junction bases not matched to a gene: 5. The length of the CDR3 is 14 residues. CDR3 coding DNA: TGTGCCAGCAGTTTTGGGGGACAGTCCTATGGCTACACCTTC. It is translated as CASSFGGQSYGYTF.

The V gene is TRBV11-2, the J gene TRBJ1-1; D ambiguous. The CDR3 is made up of 15 amino acids. Between the trimmed V and J ends, which lost 0 bases and 4 bases, there was a span of 12 bases. The germline V gene encodes CDR1 SGHAT and CDR2 FQNNGV. The CDR3 region has the DNA TGTGCCAGCAGCTTAGATTATGGGAACCCCACTGAAGCTTTCTTT. Translation: CASSLDYGNPTEAFF.